This TCR beta chain was sequenced in a study of technical replicates of blood from a handful of donors. The CDR3 contains 15 residues. The ends were cut back, 5 bases at V and 2 bases at J, with 14 bases in the middle. CDR1 is SNHLY, CDR2 FYNNEI, per germline. Method: immunoSEQ multiplex PCR; TCRdb's copy keeps in-frame clones and lacks some. This table holds some 77,000 clones, approximately 93% found once. Specimen: T cells isolated from PBMCs. The genes are TRBV2 and TRBJ2-3; D perhaps matches TRBD2 (6 bases). The clonotype comes from a human donor in good health. The CDR3 region has the DNA TGTGCCAGCAGTCCCCCGGGACTCGTCACAGATACGCAGTATTTT. Protein sequence: CASSPPGLVTDTQYF.